The clone carrying this T cell receptor beta chain was counted once. No antigen is known for it. The CDR3 consists of 14 residues. Germline values: CDR1 SEHNR, CDR2 FQNEAQ (reference sequence). Trimming shortened V by 6 bases and J by 2 bases, and 13 bases separated the two germline ends. These data originate in a study of human T cells and chemical hapten exposure. At the level of the study: Patients' scalps got diphenylcyclopropenone weekly throughout the approximately 25-week study. Study-level findings and limits: Patch test score rose with PT1 expanded TCRs, significant at 8, 16, 32, not 4.

One entry per CDR3 protein results from TCRdb running MiXCR on the RACE reads. The sample has roughly 180,000 distinct CDR3 sequences; 13% to 15% are singletons. Specified time point: patch test 1, 2 weeks after DPC sensitization. Treatment indicated: therapeutic diphenylcyclopropenone sensitization with weekly scalp DPC. Each patch-test visit's blood sample preceded patch application. The sequences come from whole blood, collected in connection with sensitization to the hapten diphenylcyclopropenone (DPC). This TCR was recovered from a woman in her 30s with alopecia areata. Some clones in this sample may be carry-over from other donors' samples. The gene calls are TRBV7-9 and TRBJ2-5, with unresolved D. The CDR3 loop is CASSYDNSQETQYF. The CDR3 region has the DNA TGTGCCAGCAGTTACGATAACTCGCAAGAGACCCAGTACTTC. The full variable domain, rest sourced from reference TRBV7-9 and TRBJ2-5, is DTGVSQNPRHKITKRGQNVTFRCDPISEHNRLYWYRQTLGQGPEFLTYFQNEAQLEKSRLLSDRFSAERPKGSFSTLEIQRTEQGDSAMYLCASSYDNSQETQYFGPGTRLLVL.